What follows is one T cell receptor (beta chain) and its context. This CDR3 has 16 amino acids. CDR1 is KGHSH, CDR2 LQKENI, per germline. V lost 1 base to trimming and J lost 0 bases; unmatched junction nucleotides: 4. This entry is derived from a study of STAT5B mutations in CD4+ large granular lymphocyte leukemia. Study as a whole: The CDR3 'QG' motif was associated with a particular HLA allele among healthy donors.

This table comes from immunoSEQ multiplex PCR, and its TCRdb copy is limited to in-frame clones, with some not included. Of fewer than 45,000 clones listed, under 85% were seen once; the top ten hold around 0.57%. The genes are TRBV18 and TRBJ1-2, with 8 bases aligning to TRBD1. This receptor was identified in a human donor in good health. Sequencing input: CD4+ T cells from blood buffy coats. CDR3 nucleotide sequence: TGTGCCAGCTCACCACAAGGACAGGGCGCTAACTATGGCTACACCTTC. Its translation: CASSPQGQGANYGYTF.